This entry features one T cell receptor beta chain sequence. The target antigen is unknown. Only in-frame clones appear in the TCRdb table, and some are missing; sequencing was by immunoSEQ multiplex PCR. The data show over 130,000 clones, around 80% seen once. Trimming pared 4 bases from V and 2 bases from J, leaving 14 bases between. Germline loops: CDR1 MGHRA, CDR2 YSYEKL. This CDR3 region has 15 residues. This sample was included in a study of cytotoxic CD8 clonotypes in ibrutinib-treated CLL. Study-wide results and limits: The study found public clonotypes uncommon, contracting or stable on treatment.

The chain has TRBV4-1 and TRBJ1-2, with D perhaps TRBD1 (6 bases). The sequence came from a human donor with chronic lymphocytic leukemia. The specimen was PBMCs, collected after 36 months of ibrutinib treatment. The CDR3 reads CASSLGGNTNYGYTF. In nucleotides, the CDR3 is TGCGCCAGCAGCCTAGGGGGGAATACGAACTATGGCTACACCTTC.